This TCR beta chain appears in the sequencing data of a study of response to subunit inactivated influenza vaccine. TCRdb re-called the RT-PCR reads with MiXCR, one entry per CDR3 protein. The repertoire holds more than 500,000 distinct CDR3 sequences, roughly 12% seen once, with roughly 11% in the top ten. Germline-derived CDR1 and CDR2 are SGDLS and YYNGEE. Between the trimmed V and J ends, which lost 3 bases and 6 bases, there was a span of 19 bases. The CDR3 runs to 16 residues. The same data also contributed to another study, on T cells expressing NK-cell markers. That publication notes: UMIs were included in TCR beta cDNA generated by 5'RACE template switching. Just one sequenced donor of eight was HCMV-seronegative, while seven were seropositive. In a handful of donors, dominant NKG2C+ clonotypes were roughly 1.0-7.0% of CD8+ T cells. These clonotypes also led the CD3+CD56-NKG2C+ fraction in a handful of donors. Questions lingered over whether expanded NKG2C+ T cell clones were HCMV-specific.

This sequence originates from a man between 50 and 59 years old who received an inactivated influenza vaccine. The starting material was PBMCs from blood, obtained on the day of vaccination. The chain carries TRBV9 and TRBJ2-1, with D possibly matching TRBD2 (5 bases). The CDR3 DNA reads as TGTGCCAGCAGCGGCCCCCCGAGGGCCGGCACCAATGAGCAGTTCTTC. It codes for CASSGPPRAGTNEQFF.